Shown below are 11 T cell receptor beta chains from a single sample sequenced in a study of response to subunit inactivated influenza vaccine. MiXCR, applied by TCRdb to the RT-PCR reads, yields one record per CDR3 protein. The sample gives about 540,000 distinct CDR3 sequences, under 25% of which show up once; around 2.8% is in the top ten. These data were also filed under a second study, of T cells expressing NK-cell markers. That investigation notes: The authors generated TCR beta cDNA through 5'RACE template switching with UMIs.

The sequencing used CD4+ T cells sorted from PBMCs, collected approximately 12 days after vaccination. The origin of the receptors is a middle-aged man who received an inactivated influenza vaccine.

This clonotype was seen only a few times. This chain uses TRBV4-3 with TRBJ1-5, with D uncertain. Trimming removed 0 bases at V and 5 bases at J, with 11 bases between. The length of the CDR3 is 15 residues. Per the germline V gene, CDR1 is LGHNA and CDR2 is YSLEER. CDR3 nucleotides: TGCGCCAGCAGCCAAGAAAGGGTAACCTATCAGCCCCAGCATTTT. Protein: CASSQERVTYQPQHF.

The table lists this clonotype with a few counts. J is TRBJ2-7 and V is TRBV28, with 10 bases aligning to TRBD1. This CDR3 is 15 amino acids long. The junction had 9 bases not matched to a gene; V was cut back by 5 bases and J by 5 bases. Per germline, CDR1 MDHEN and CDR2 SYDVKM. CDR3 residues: CASSPPGQGLDEQYF. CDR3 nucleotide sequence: TGTGCCAGCAGTCCACCGGGACAGGGGCTAGACGAGCAGTACTTC.

CDR3 amino acids: CASSLVFGSTGELFF. In DNA form, the CDR3 reads TGTGCCAGCAGCCTTGTTTTTGGGTCCACCGGGGAGCTGTTTTTT. The chain links TRBV3-1 to TRBJ2-2; D unresolved. V dropped 4 bases and J dropped 4 bases, with 13 bases sitting between them. Germline CDR1 is LGHDT and CDR2 is YNNKEL (reference sequence). The CDR3 consists of 15 residues.

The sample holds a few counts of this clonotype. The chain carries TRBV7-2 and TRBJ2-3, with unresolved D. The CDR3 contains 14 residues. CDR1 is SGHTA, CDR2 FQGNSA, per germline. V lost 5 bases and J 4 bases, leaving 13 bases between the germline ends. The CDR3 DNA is TGTGCCAGCAGCCCCCTGGGCCTGGCAGATACGCAGTATTTT. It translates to CASSPLGLADTQYF.

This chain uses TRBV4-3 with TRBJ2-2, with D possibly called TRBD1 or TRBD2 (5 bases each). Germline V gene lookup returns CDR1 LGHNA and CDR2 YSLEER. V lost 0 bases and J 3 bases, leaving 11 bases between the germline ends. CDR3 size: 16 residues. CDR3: CASSQDRGAHTGELFF. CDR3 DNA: TGCGCCAGCAGCCAAGATAGAGGGGCACACACCGGGGAGCTGTTTTTT.

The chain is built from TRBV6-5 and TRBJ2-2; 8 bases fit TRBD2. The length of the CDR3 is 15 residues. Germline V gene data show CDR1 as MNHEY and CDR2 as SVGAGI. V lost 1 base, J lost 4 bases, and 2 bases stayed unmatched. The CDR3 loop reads CASSYFGRGTGELFF. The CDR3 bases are TGTGCCAGCAGTTACTTCGGGAGGGGCACCGGGGAGCTGTTTTTT.

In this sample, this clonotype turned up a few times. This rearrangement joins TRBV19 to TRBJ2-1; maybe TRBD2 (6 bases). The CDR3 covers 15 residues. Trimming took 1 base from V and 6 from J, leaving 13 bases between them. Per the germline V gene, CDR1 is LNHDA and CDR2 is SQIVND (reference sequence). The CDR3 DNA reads TGTGCCAGTAGTATAGGATCGGGAGCCGCCAATGAGCAGTTCTTC. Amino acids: CASSIGSGAANEQFF.

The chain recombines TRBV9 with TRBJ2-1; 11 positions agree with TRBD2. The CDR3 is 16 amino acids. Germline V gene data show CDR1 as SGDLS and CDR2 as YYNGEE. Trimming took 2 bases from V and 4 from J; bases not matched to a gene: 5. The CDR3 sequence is CASSVIAGGGYNEQFF. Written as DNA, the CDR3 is TGTGCCAGCAGCGTGATAGCGGGAGGGGGTTACAATGAGCAGTTCTTC.

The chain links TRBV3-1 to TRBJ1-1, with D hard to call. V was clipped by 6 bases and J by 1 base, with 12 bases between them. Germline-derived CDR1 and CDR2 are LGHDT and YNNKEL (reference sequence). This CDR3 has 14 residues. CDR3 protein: CASSHPGSNTEAFF. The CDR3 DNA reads TGTGCCAGCAGTCATCCGGGATCGAACACTGAAGCTTTCTTT.

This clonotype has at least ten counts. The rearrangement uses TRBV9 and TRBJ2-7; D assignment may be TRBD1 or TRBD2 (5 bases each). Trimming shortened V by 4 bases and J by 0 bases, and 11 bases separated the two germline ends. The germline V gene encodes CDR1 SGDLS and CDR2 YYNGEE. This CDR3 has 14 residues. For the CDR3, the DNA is TGTGCCAGCAGCCGGGACCCGAGCTCCTACGAGCAGTACTTC. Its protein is CASSRDPSSYEQYF.

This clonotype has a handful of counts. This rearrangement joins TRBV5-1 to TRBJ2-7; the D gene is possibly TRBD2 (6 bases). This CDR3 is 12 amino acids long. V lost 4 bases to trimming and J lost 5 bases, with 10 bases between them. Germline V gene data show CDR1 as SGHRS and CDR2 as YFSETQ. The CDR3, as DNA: TGCGCCAGCAGCGGCGGGACTCACGAGCAGTACTTC. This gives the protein CASSGGTHEQYF.